This T cell receptor beta chain is from a study of T cell responses to AZD1222 COVID-19 vaccine. About the study: Whether given at about 4 or about 12 weeks, second doses were pooled.

For this clone: Its antigen is as yet unknown.

Repertoires were generated with immunoSEQ multiplex PCR, while TCRdb's copy carries only in-frame clones and drops some. The sample consists of 80,000 to 90,000 clones, around 90% of them appearing once. Study-wide points: Spike-spanning, vaccine-associated CD4 TCRs were dominant at 160-218 and 743-854. As reported, nearly half of all spike-specific TCRs target variant regions that are unmutated. Repertoire sampling happened only post peak T cell response.

V was clipped by 3 bases and J by 4 bases, with 9 bases between them. Germline V gene lookup returns CDR1 SGHDN and CDR2 FVKESK. The CDR3 has 13 amino acids. This chain uses TRBV14 with TRBJ1-2, with D hard to call. The sequence was collected from an adult in good health. The starting material was peripheral blood, obtained on day 0 of AZD1222 vaccination. The CDR3 loop reads CASSQAVSYGYTF. Here the CDR3 DNA reads TGTGCCAGCAGCCAGGCAGTCAGCTATGGCTACACCTTC.